This T cell receptor (beta chain) was captured by sequencing in a study of blood T cell repertoires in COVID-19. Study-wide background: From the United States, Italy and Spain came samples of acute and convalescent COVID-19. The cDNA or gDNA used as material had been derived from T cells, B-cell-depleted T cells, or PBMCs.

In the authors' workflow: Amplification with reference gene primers provided the estimates of nucleated cell counts. Here immunoSEQ multiplex PCR was the method, and the copy in TCRdb shows in-frame clones only, minus some. That table supplies the V and J calls and clone size; D and trimming were determined from the DNA. The sample contains more than 110,000 clones, over 65% of which appear only once. The sample consisted of peripheral blood. The sequence derives from a woman of 80 years or more with active or convalescent COVID-19.

The CDR3 DNA sequence: TGTGCCAGCAGCCCCCAGAGCGGGGGCTCCTACAATGAGCAGTTCTTC. It yields the protein CASSPQSGGSYNEQFF. This chain links TRBV9 with TRBJ2-1; TRBD2 matches at 8 bases. Per the germline V gene, CDR1 is SGDLS and CDR2 is YYNGEE. This CDR3 is 16 amino acids long. V lost 4 bases and J lost 0; bases outside the gene matches: 6. The whole variable domain, filled in from reference TRBV9 and TRBJ2-1, reads DSGVTQTPKHLITATGQRVTLRCSPRSGDLSVYWYQQSLDQGLQFLIQYYNGEERAKGNILERFSAQQFPDLHSELNLSSLELGDSALYFCASSPQSGGSYNEQFFGPGTRLTVL.